The sequence of this T cell receptor (beta chain) was determined in a study of response to subunit inactivated influenza vaccine. Study conclusions and caveats: Authors suggested each seasonal flu vaccination may recruit only limited numbers of new T cells.

TCRdb reprocessed the RT-PCR reads with MiXCR, giving one entry per CDR3 protein. Among around 580,000 distinct CDR3 sequences, 12% were seen once, and the ten largest hold roughly a tenth. Of note for this clonotype: Its antigen is unidentified.

The sequence was collected from a man aged 50 or older who received an inactivated influenza vaccine. The sequencing used PBMCs from blood, collected on the day of vaccination.

Written as DNA, the CDR3 is TGTGCCAGCAGTGCCGGGACACGGAGGGGCTTTAATCAGCCCCAGCATTTT. Amino acids: CASSAGTRRGFNQPQHF. The chain employs TRBV27 and TRBJ1-5; TRBD1 might be the D (6 bases). Germline V gives CDR1 MNHEY, CDR2 SMNVEV (reference sequence). This CDR3 contains 17 residues. The ends were cut back, 5 bases at V and 4 bases at J, with 21 bases in the middle.